The 27 T cell receptor beta chains below come from one sample, sequenced in a study of T-cell memory formation after mild COVID-19. TCRdb reprocessed the 5' RACE reads via MiXCR and lists one record per CDR3 protein. The data show about 400,000 distinct CDR3 sequences, under 25% seen once. The sample was PBMCs or a T cell subset sorted from them (not recorded which). These receptors came from an adult woman who had mild COVID-19 (a few samples of this study predate the infection). Cell type and time point are not known.

This clonotype was observed a handful of times. The rearrangement links TRBV7-8 to TRBJ2-2; D tentatively reads TRBD1 or TRBD2 (5 bases each). Germline V lookup: CDR1 SGHVS, CDR2 FQNEAQ. This CDR3 region has 15 residues. Trimming pared 3 bases from V and 4 bases from J, leaving 12 bases between. This chain's CDR3 is CASSFEGLGTGELFF. The DNA for the CDR3 is TGTGCCAGCAGCTTCGAGGGGCTGGGCACCGGGGAGCTGTTTTTT.

This clonotype was detected a few times. The rearrangement uses TRBV7-8 and TRBJ1-1; tentative D call: TRBD1 (6 bases). V was clipped by 5 bases and J by 1 base, with 17 bases between them. The CDR3 is made up of 16 amino acids. Germline V CDR1 and CDR2: SGHVS, FQNEAQ. The chain's CDR3 is CASSLRWGASNTEAFF. CDR3 bases: TGTGCCAGCAGCCTACGGTGGGGGGCATCGAACACTGAAGCTTTCTTT.

This chain joins TRBV5-1 and TRBJ1-2, with D possibly being TRBD1 (5 bases). Trimming removed 5 bases at V and 4 bases at J, with 6 bases between. Germline assignment: CDR1 SGHRS and CDR2 YFSETQ. This CDR3 is 11 amino acids long. CDR3 in amino acids: CASRGVYGYTF. CDR3 nucleotides: TGCGCCAGCAGAGGGGTCTATGGCTACACCTTC.

CDR3 sequence (DNA): TGCAGCGTAAAGCAACCTGGGACAATGAACACTGAAGCTTTCTTT. This translates into CSVKQPGTMNTEAFF. This chain uses TRBV29-1 with TRBJ1-1; TRBD1 might be the D (6 bases). This CDR3 comprises 15 residues. Germline CDR1 and CDR2: SQVTM and ANQGSEA. V was cut by 6 bases and J by 0 bases, with 17 bases left in between.

The rearrangement uses TRBV7-2 and TRBJ2-6; the match to TRBD2 covers 13 bases. The CDR3 runs 20 residues. V was clipped by 1 base and J by 0 bases; unmatched bases: 6. CDR1 and CDR2 from the germline V gene are SGHTA and FQGNSA. CDR3 nucleotides: TGTGCCAGCAGCTTAGGACTAGCGGGGGGCTCCTACTCTGGGGCCAACGTCCTGACTTTC. Protein: CASSLGLAGGSYSGANVLTF.

CDR3 loop: CASSQDSHTDTQYF. The DNA for the CDR3 is TGCGCCAGCAGCCAAGATTCCCACACAGATACGCAGTATTTT. This rearrangement joins TRBV4-1 to TRBJ2-3; unclear D gene. The CDR3 has 14 residues. Trimming shortened V by 0 bases and J by 2 bases, and 6 bases separated the two germline ends. CDR1 and CDR2 (germline): MGHRA, YSYEKL.

This clonotype was recorded only once. The rearrangement links TRBV5-1 to TRBJ2-7; 9 bases match TRBD1. J gave up 2 bases and V 4 bases, and 7 bases lay outside the gene matches. Germline CDR1 SGHRS, CDR2 YFSETQ. CDR3 length: 15 amino acids. CDR3 residues: CASSARQGEAYEQYF. The CDR3 DNA reads TGCGCCAGCAGCGCCCGACAGGGGGAGGCCTACGAGCAGTACTTC. Filled out from reference TRBV5-1 and TRBJ2-7, the complete variable domain reads KAGVTQTPRYLIKTRGQQVTLSCSPISGHRSVSWYQQTPGQGLQFLFEYFSETQRNKGNFPGRFSGRQFSNSRSEMNVSTLELGDSALYLCASSARQGEAYEQYFGPGTRLTVT.

The genes are TRBV27 and TRBJ2-1; D gene ambiguous. V lost 6 bases and J 12 bases, leaving 18 bases between the germline ends. CDR3 length: 13 residues. Germline CDR1 reads MNHEY; CDR2 reads SMNVEV (reference sequence). The CDR3 DNA follows: TGTGCCAGCAGCCGTCTCGTGGATTATCCGCAGTTCTTC. This codes for CASSRLVDYPQFF.

V and J are TRBV5-1 and TRBJ2-2; the match to TRBD1 covers 7 bases. J gave up 3 bases and V 1 base, and 6 bases lay outside the gene matches. CDR1 is SGHRS and CDR2 is YFSETQ in the germline V gene. The CDR3 consists of 16 residues. CDR3 sequence (DNA): TGCGCCAGCAGCTTGACTATCACAGGGGACACCGGGGAGCTGTTTTTT. Protein sequence: CASSLTITGDTGELFF.

In DNA form, the CDR3 reads TGTGCCAGCAGCCTCTCCGGACGGGACCGGGGGTACGAGCAGTACTTC. It translates to CASSLSGRDRGYEQYF. The genes are TRBV12-3 or TRBV12-4 and TRBJ2-7, with D perhaps TRBD2 (6 bases). The CDR3 length is 16 residues. V shed 6 bases and J shed 4 bases, with 22 bases lying between them.

This clonotype was picked up a small number of times. V and J are TRBV10-3 and TRBJ1-2, with D possibly TRBD1 on 5 matching bases. This CDR3 spans 15 amino acids. Deletions cut 3 bases from V and 8 bases from J, with 19 bases between. Looked up from germline, CDR1 is ENHRY and CDR2 is SYGVKD. The chain's CDR3 is CAISEGAGSARGYTF. The CDR3 DNA sequence: TGTGCCATCAGTGAAGGGGCCGGGAGCGCTAGGGGCTACACCTTC.

This chain uses TRBV4-1 with TRBJ1-5; D is uncertain. CDR1 is MGHRA and CDR2 is YSYEKL in the germline V gene. Trimming took 1 base from V and 11 from J, leaving 9 bases between them. CDR3 length: 12 residues. CDR3 loop: CASSQGGLAQHF. As DNA, the CDR3 is TGCGCCAGCAGCCAAGGGGGTTTGGCCCAGCATTTT.

The sample holds many counts of this clonotype. The chain carries TRBV9 and TRBJ2-3; 15 nucleotides match TRBD2. This CDR3 region has 19 residues. Losses at the gene ends were 0 bases for V and 5 bases for J; bases not matched to a gene: 10. In germline, CDR1 is SGDLS, CDR2 YYNGEE. CDR3 DNA: TGTGCCAGCAGCGTAGCGCCCGGCCCGGGACTAGCGGGGGGAGATACGCAGTATTTT. It specifies CASSVAPGPGLAGGDTQYF.

This clonotype was detected only a few times. The CDR3, as DNA: TGTGCCAGCAGCCATGGGACCGACTCTGGAAACACCATATATTTT. Its translation: CASSHGTDSGNTIYF. This chain links TRBV7-9 with TRBJ1-3, with TRBD1 as a possible D gene (5 bases). The length of the CDR3 is 15 residues. Germline V gene sequence: CDR1 SEHNR, CDR2 FQNEAQ (reference sequence). V was pared by 5 bases and J by 0 bases, with 11 bases between.

This clonotype has just a few counts. This chain links TRBV7-9 with TRBJ1-2; D call uncertain. The CDR3 length is 15 residues. The V gene's germline CDR1 is SEHNR and CDR2 FQNEAQ (reference sequence). Trimming took off 4 bases at V and 5 bases at J, with 17 bases between the two ends. CDR3 protein: CASSSGSTSLYGYTF. The CDR3 DNA reads TGTGCCAGCAGCTCCGGCAGCACTTCATTGTATGGCTACACCTTC.

This clonotype was detected many times. The rearrangement joins TRBV7-2 to TRBJ2-1; 9 bases agree with TRBD2. There are 14 residues in the CDR3. The V segment lost 5 bases and the J segment 7 bases; nucleotides outside the gene matches: 6. In germline, CDR1 is SGHTA, CDR2 FQGNSA. The CDR3 DNA follows: TGTGCCAGCAGCCCAAGACTAGCGGTAAATGAGCAGTTCTTC. Protein: CASSPRLAVNEQFF.

The chain recombines TRBV12-3 or TRBV12-4 with TRBJ1-5; possible D gene TRBD1, 5 bases. The CDR3 contains 14 residues. Trimming cost V 6 bases and J 4 bases, with 13 bases left between them. CDR3 nucleotides: TGTGCCAGCAGGTCAGGGACGGCAAATCAGCCCCAGCATTTT. It translates to CASRSGTANQPQHF.

This clonotype was detected a few times. This rearrangement joins TRBV5-1 to TRBJ2-7; D unclear. Trimming cost V 3 bases and J 2 bases, with 6 bases left between them. The CDR3 consists of 12 residues. Germline V gene sequence: CDR1 SGHRS, CDR2 YFSETQ. The DNA of the CDR3 is TGCGCCAGCAGCTCGCCGACCTACGAGCAGTACTTC. This gives the protein CASSSPTYEQYF.

The J gene is TRBJ2-1, the V gene TRBV27, with 7 nucleotides matching TRBD1. V trimming: 2 bases; J trimming: 2 bases; junction bases outside the gene matches: 3. Per the germline V gene, CDR1 is MNHEY and CDR2 is SMNVEV (reference sequence). The CDR3 is 15 residues long. CDR3 coding DNA: TGTGCCAGCAGTTTAGACAGGGCCACCTACAATGAGCAGTTCTTC. Translating it yields CASSLDRATYNEQFF.

This rearrangement joins TRBV6-2 or TRBV6-3 to TRBJ1-2; 9 bases line up with TRBD1. Unmatched junction bases numbered 2, after V lost 2 bases and J lost 4 bases. The length of the CDR3 is 14 residues. In germline, CDR1 is MNHEY, CDR2 SVGEGT. The CDR3: CASSYGTGPYGYTF. The DNA of the CDR3 is TGTGCCAGCAGTTACGGGACAGGGCCCTATGGCTACACCTTC.

The CDR3 spells CASSLIGPPGNSGANVLTF. CDR3 sequence (DNA): TGTGCCAGCAGCTTAATAGGTCCCCCAGGCAACTCTGGGGCCAACGTCCTGACTTTC. The chain carries TRBV7-3 and TRBJ2-6; D call uncertain. Looked up from germline, CDR1 is SGHTA and CDR2 is FQGTGA. This CDR3 is 19 amino acids long. The ends were cut back, 1 base at V and 0 bases at J, with 16 bases in the middle. Full variable domain (remainder filled in from reference TRBV7-3 and TRBJ2-6): GAGVSQTPSNKVTEKGKYVELRCDPISGHTALYWYRQSLGQGPEFLIYFQGTGAADDSGLPNDRFFAVRPEGSVSTLKIQRTERGDSAVYLCASSLIGPPGNSGANVLTFGAGSRLTVL.

The chain uses TRBV10-3 and TRBJ2-1, with TRBD2 identical over 11 bases. The CDR3 has 17 amino acids. The J segment lost 0 bases and the V segment lost 3 bases, leaving 4 bases of the junction unmatched. The germline V gene has CDR1 ENHRY and CDR2 SYGVKD. The DNA of the CDR3 is TGTGCCATCAGTGAAGGGACTAGCGGCGTCTCCTACAATGAGCAGTTCTTC. It codes for CAISEGTSGVSYNEQFF.

Ten or more counts support this clonotype. This sequence joins TRBV6-2 or TRBV6-3 and TRBJ1-1, with a weak D call TRBD1 (5 bases). Germline V gives CDR1 MNHEY, CDR2 SVGEGT. The ends were cut back, 6 bases at V and 1 base at J, with 12 bases in the middle. This CDR3 region has 14 residues. In DNA form, the CDR3 reads TGTGCCAGCAGCAAGACAGACACGAACACTGAAGCTTTCTTT. Protein: CASSKTDTNTEAFF.

The V call is TRBV12-3 or TRBV12-4, the J call TRBJ1-5; D might be TRBD1 (5 bases). CDR3 length equals 12 residues. The germline V and J ends were trimmed by 6 bases and 6 bases, with 9 bases remaining between them. The CDR3 nucleotides read TGTGCCAGCAGGGGGACTGGTCAGCCCCAGCATTTT. This gives the protein CASRGTGQPQHF.

This sequence joins TRBV9 and TRBJ2-5, with a weak D call TRBD1 (5 bases). Germline loops: CDR1 SGDLS, CDR2 YYNGEE. The CDR3 covers 15 residues. Trimming took 0 bases from V and 5 from J, leaving 14 bases between them. The CDR3 bases are TGTGCCAGCAGCGTAGGTTTGGGGCCTGGCGAGACCCAGTACTTC. Its translation: CASSVGLGPGETQYF.

In its sample, this clonotype was seen many times. The chain has TRBV5-5 and TRBJ2-2; D not resolved. CDR3 length equals 15 residues. Trimming cost V 2 bases and J 5 bases, with 13 bases left between them. Germline-derived CDR1 and CDR2 are SGHKS and YYEKEE (reference sequence). CDR3 sequence: CASSFLIGRTGELFF. CDR3 bases: TGTGCCAGCAGCTTTTTGATTGGACGAACCGGGGAGCTGTTTTTT.

The chain uses TRBV7-3 and TRBJ2-7; D may be TRBD2 (6 bases). Germline V gives CDR1 SGHTA, CDR2 FQGTGA. V was trimmed by 7 bases and J by 7 bases, leaving 23 bases between them. This CDR3 has 15 amino acids. CDR3 sequence reads: CASTRDSSGTKEQYF. The CDR3 region has the DNA TGTGCCAGCACCCGGGACTCCTCAGGAACGAAAGAGCAGTACTTC.